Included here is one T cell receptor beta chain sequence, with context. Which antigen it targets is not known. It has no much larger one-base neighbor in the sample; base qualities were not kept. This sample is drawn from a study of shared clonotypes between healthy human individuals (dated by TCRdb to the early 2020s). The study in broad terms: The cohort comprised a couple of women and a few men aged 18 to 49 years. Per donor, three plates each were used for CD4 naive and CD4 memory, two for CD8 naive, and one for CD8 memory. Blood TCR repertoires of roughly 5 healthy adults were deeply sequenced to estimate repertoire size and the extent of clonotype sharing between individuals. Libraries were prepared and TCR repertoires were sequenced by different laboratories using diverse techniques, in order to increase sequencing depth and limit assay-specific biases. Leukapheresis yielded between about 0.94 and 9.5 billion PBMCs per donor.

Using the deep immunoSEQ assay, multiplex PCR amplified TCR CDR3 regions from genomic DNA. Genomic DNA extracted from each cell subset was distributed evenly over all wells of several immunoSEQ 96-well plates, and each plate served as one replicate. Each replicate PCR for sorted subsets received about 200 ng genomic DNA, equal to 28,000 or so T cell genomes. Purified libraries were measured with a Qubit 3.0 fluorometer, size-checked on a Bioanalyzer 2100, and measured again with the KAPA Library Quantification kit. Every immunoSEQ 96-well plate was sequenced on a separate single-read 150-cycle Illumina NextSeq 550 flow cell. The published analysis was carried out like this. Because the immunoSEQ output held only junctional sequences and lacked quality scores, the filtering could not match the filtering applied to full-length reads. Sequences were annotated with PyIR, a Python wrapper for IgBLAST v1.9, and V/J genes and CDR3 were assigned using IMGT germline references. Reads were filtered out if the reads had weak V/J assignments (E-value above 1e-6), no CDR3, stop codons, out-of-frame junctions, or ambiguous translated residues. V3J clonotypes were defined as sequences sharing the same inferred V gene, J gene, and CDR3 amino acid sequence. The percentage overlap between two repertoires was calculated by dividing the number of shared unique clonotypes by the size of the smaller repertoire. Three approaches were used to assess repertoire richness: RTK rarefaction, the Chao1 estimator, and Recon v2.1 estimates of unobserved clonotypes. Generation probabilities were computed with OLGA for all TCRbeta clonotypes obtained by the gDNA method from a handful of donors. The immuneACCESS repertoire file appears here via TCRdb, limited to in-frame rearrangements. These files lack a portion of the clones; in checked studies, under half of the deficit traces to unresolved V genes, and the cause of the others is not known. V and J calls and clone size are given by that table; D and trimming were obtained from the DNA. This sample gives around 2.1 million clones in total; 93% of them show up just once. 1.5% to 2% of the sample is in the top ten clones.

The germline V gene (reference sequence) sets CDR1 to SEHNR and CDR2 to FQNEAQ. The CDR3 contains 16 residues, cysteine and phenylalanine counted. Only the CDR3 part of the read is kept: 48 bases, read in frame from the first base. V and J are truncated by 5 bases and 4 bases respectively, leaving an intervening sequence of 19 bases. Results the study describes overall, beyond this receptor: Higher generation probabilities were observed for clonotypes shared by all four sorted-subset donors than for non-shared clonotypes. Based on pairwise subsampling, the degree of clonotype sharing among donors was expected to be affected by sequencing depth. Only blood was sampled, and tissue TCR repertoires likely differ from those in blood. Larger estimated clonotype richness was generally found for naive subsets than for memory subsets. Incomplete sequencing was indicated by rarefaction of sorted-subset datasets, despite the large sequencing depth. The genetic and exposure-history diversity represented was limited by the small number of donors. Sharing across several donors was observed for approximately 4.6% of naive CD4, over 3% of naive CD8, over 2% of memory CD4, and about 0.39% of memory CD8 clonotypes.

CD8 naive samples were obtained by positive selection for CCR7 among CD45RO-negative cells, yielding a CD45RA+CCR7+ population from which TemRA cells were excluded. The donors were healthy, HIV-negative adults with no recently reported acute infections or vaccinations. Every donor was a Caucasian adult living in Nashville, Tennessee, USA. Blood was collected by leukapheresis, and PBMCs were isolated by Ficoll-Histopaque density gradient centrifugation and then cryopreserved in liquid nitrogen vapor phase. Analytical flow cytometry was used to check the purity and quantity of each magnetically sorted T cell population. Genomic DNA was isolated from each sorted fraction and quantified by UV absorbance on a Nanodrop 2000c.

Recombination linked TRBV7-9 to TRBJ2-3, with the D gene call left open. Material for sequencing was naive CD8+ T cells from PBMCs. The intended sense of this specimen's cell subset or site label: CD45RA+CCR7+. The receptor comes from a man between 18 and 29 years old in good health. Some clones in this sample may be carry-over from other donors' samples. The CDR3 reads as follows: CASSPALARTPDTQYF. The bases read TGTGCCAGCAGCCCCGCTTTAGCCCGAACCCCAGATACGCAGTATTTT.